A selection of T cell receptor beta chains follows, all from one sample in a study of T cell responses to AZD1222 COVID-19 vaccine. Some clones are missing from TCRdb's copy, which holds only in-frame ones; the method was immunoSEQ multiplex PCR. The table lists about 97,000 clones, about 89% of them singletons. The source material was peripheral blood, sampled on day 0 of AZD1222 vaccination. The receptor source for this set is an adult in good health. CDR3s include the opening cysteine and the closing phenylalanine or tryptophan. A D gene is named only where the DNA matches it firmly. Part of the rows lack a size; the others show once, few, many or a class for expanded clones.

clone size	V gene	D gene	J gene	CDR3 DNA	CDR3 protein
.	TRBV2	TRBD1	TRBJ1-2	TGTGCCAGCAGTTTTGGGACAGGAAGGGGTGGCTACACCTTC	CASSFGTGRGGYTF
many	TRBV18	.	TRBJ1-1	TGTGCCAGCTCACCGAGTGGTGAAGCTTTCTTT	CASSPSGEAFF
.	TRBV2	.	TRBJ2-7	TGTGCCAGCAGTGAAGAGGGTGTCAGCGAGCAGTACTTC	CASSEEGVSEQYF
.	TRBV6-5	TRBD2	TRBJ2-7	TGTGCCAGCAGTCGGGGACTAGCGGGAGACTACGAGCAGTACTTC	CASSRGLAGDYEQYF
.	TRBV7-9	TRBD1	TRBJ1-3	TGTGCCAGCAGCTTAGAAGGGAGTCGACAGGGGAAGACCATATATTTT	CASSLEGSRQGKTIYF
.	TRBV18	TRBD1	TRBJ2-5	TGTGCCAGCTCACCTCGGGACAGGGGAGGGTCCGAGACCCAGTACTTC	CASSPRDRGGSETQYF
.	TRBV15	.	TRBJ1-6	TGTGCCACCAGCAGAGATTTGGCGGGGTCGGCTTCACCCCTCCACTTT	CATSRDLAGSASPLHF
once	TRBV5-1	.	TRBJ2-5	TGCGCCAGCGGGGACGGAACGGTACAAGAGACCCAGTACTTC	CASGDGTVQETQYF
once	TRBV6-6	TRBD1	TRBJ1-5	TGTGCCAGCAGTTACTCCCTCGCAGGGGGTCAGCCCCAGCATTTT	CASSYSLAGGQPQHF
.	TRBV9	TRBD2	TRBJ2-2	TGTGCCAGCAGCGCCCGACTAGCGATTAACACCGGGGAGCTGTTTTTT	CASSARLAINTGELFF
.	TRBV7-9	.	TRBJ1-1	TGTGCCAGCAGCTTGGGAGGCCTGAACACTGAAGCTTTCTTT	CASSLGGLNTEAFF
.	TRBV27	TRBD1	TRBJ1-5	TGTGCCAGCAGTCGACAGGGGGCCTATGGGAATCAGCCCCAGCATTTT	CASSRQGAYGNQPQHF
.	TRBV3-1/TRBV3-2	.	TRBJ1-2	TGTGCCAGCAGCCAGGGTGGATATGGCTACACCTTC	CASSQGGYGYTF
.	TRBV27	TRBD1	TRBJ1-5	TGTGCCAGCAGTCCCGGGACAGGGGCCGATCAGCCCCAGCATTTT	CASSPGTGADQPQHF
.	TRBV5-5	TRBD1	TRBJ2-1	TGTGCCAGCAGCTCGACAGGGCTGACCTACAATGAGCAGTTCTTC	CASSSTGLTYNEQFF